The clone carrying this T cell receptor beta chain was found many times. No antigen is known for it. The data originate from a study of early T cells in non-severe SARS-CoV-2 infection. cDNA molecules, individually, were tagged with unique molecular identifiers. TCRdb passed the 5' RACE reads through MiXCR, listing each CDR3 protein once. Among tens of thousands of distinct CDR3 sequences listed, roughly 9.2% were seen once. Study results and caveats: Sequences matched to VDJdb favored anti-spike CD8 responses, while private and CD4 specificities were missed.

V lost 5 bases to trimming and J lost 1 base, with 8 bases between them. The germline CDR1 and CDR2 sequences are SGDLS and YYNGEE. The length of the CDR3 is 13 residues. The sequence was obtained from an adult who was a healthcare worker with PCR-confirmed SARS-CoV-2 infection or an uninfected control (not recorded which). The V call is TRBV9, the J call TRBJ2-3; D gene ambiguous. Specimen: whole blood. CDR3 in amino acids: CASRSEGTDTQYF. CDR3 coding DNA: TGTGCCAGCAGGTCGGAAGGCACAGATACGCAGTATTTT.